A selection of T cell receptor beta chains follows, all from one sample in a study of cytomegalovirus exposure and HLA in healthy donors. The protocol was immunoSEQ multiplex PCR, while the TCRdb copy is restricted to in-frame clones and leaves out a portion. Found here are around 240,000 clones, roughly 80% of them singletons; the top ten hold roughly 5%. Sequences were obtained from PBMCs. The receptors shown here come from a woman aged 40 to 49 in good health and CMV-seropositive. CDR3s leave out the opening cysteine and the closing phenylalanine or tryptophan.

ASSSGQASNQPQH 13 TRBV5-5
ASTERGGTRGGFNEQF 16 TRBV2
AGIGQRKETQY 11 TRBV2
ASSYQGVGTSYEQY 14 TRBV6-5
ASSGTATNEKLF 12 TRBV6-1
AWSVGGAGGNQPQH 14 TRBV30
ASSENSPFARNYGYT 15 TRBV2
AGVGAGTNTEAF 12 TRBV28
ASSPRQGQTEAF 12 TRBV19
ASTPGRSPLH 10 TRBV7-2
ASSDRTSGIAFNEQF 15 TRBV9
ASSFDSPGLTYNEQF 15 TRBV7-2
ASTPATSRYEQY 12 TRBV28
ASSLGGGGETQY 12 TRBV7-2
AWTGGYGYT 9 TRBV30
ATSRDTTGTPRGTQY 15 TRBV15
ASSEWGLAGGEQF 13 TRBV25-1
ASSQGRGVSPLH 12 TRBV4-3
ASSPGAAETQY 11 TRBV21-1
ASSTGSGRASETQY 14 TRBV27
AISWDSNTEAF 11 TRBV10-3
ASSPQSGTVIYEQF 14 TRBV4-1
ASSSRDRGNGYNSPLH 16 TRBV5-1
ASSLSRGRTPRDTQY 15 TRBV5-1
AWGFDRLREQY 11 TRBV30
ASSLISGGRRTDTQY 15 TRBV11-2
ASGPGASVEQY 11 TRBV12-5
ASIGPLAFYEQY 12 TRBV6-5
ASSQDVDTQY 10 TRBV4-2
ASRLGGTGFYQPQH 14 TRBV19
ASSLVGRPNTEAF 13 TRBV7-2
ASSLETGGAGANVLT 15 TRBV13
ASSTGGVPYNEQF 13 TRBV7-7